This T cell receptor beta chain was retrieved from a study of cytomegalovirus exposure and HLA in healthy donors. Vbeta (60) and Jbeta (13) primers were used in the PCR. Sequencing was performed with immunoSEQ multiplex PCR; in TCRdb, only in-frame clones are kept and a portion is missing. The sample yields 210,000 or so clones, approximately 80% seen once. The V gene lost 6 bases and the J gene lost 2 bases, with 11 bases spanning the gap. Germline V CDR1 and CDR2: MNHNS, SASEGT. This CDR3 contains 13 residues. V is TRBV6-1 and J is TRBJ2-7; a weak D match, TRBD1 (6 bases). The clonotype originates from a boy aged 2-15 years in good health and CMV-seronegative. The sequenced sample was PBMCs. The CDR3 sequence is CASRMTGPYEQYF. CDR3 DNA sequence: TGTGCCAGCAGGATGACAGGCCCCTACGAGCAGTACTTC.